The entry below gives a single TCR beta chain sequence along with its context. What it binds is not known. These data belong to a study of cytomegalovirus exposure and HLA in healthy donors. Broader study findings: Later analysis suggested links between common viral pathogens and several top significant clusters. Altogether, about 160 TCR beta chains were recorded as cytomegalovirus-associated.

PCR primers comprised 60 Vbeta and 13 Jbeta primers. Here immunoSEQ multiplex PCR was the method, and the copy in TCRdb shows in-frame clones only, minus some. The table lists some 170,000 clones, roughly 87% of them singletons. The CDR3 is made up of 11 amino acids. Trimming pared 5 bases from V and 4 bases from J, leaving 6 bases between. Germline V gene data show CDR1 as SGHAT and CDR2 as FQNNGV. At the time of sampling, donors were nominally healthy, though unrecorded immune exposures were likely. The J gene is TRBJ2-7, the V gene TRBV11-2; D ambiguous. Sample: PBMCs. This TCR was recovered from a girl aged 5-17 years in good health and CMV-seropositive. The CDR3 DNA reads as TGTGCCAGCAGCATGAGTTACGAGCAGTACTTC. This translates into CASSMSYEQYF. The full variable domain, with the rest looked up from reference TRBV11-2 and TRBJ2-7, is EAGVAQSPRYKIIEKRQSVAFWCNPISGHATLYWYQQILGQGPKLLIQFQNNGVVDDSQLPKDRFSAERLKGVDSTLKIQPAKLEDSAVYLCASSMSYEQYFGPGTRLTVT.